This T cell receptor beta chain is drawn from a study of TIL therapy for anti-PD-1-resistant metastatic lung cancer. About the study: Median tumor mutation burden was under 1.9 mutations per megabase. Notes on the study in general: Treatment-naive, never-smoker and oncogene-addicted patients were overrepresented in this highly selected cohort.

This was the immunoSEQ v3 assay. The data were produced by immunoSEQ multiplex PCR, yet TCRdb's version contains in-frame clones alone and is incomplete. Of roughly 28,000 clones in the sample, about 60% were seen once. Concerning this clone: Its antigen is not identified.

The ends were cut back, 5 bases at V and 2 bases at J, with 13 bases in the middle. Germline CDR1 and CDR2: LNHDA and SQIVND (reference sequence). The CDR3 is 15 residues long. Time point of the sample: pre-treatment sample, taken before nivolumab and TIL therapy. The tumor samples were excised metastases, mostly pleural nodules or supraclavicular lymph nodes. The sequence was collected from a woman aged 30 to 85 with non-small cell lung cancer. This sample comprised tumor tissue, obtained at baseline. V is TRBV19 and J is TRBJ1-3, with a tentative D call TRBD1 (6 bases). The CDR3 DNA reads TGTGCCAGTAGTCTGACAGGTGCTGCTGGAAACACCATATATTTT. Translation gives CASSLTGAAGNTIYF.